The following is a T cell receptor beta chain sequence with its context. With V trimmed by 6 bases and J by 7 bases, 14 bases remained unmatched. CDR1 is MNHEY, CDR2 SMNVEV, per germline (reference sequence). The CDR3 extends over 16 amino acids. The sample originates from a study of shared clonotypes between healthy human individuals. Study at large: Each donor's CD4 naive and CD4 memory cells filled three plates apiece, CD8 naive two, and CD8 memory one.

The donors were adults (healthy and HIV-negative) with no recent acute infections or vaccinations. The repertoire was sequenced with immunoSEQ multiplex PCR; TCRdb's copy has only in-frame clones and lacks some. The table lists over a million clones, 75% to 85% of them singletons, with approximately 0.5% in the top ten. The chain links TRBV27 to TRBJ2-1; 8 positions agree with TRBD2. The clonotype comes from a man aged 18 to 30 in good health. Some clones in this sample may be carry-over from other donors' samples. The specimen was memory CD4+ T cells from PBMCs. Subset specified: CD45RA-negative fraction. CDR3 nucleotides: TGTGCCAGCAGGCCCCATGGTAGCGGGAAGAGAAATGAGCAGTTCTTC. Amino acids: CASRPHGSGKRNEQFF.